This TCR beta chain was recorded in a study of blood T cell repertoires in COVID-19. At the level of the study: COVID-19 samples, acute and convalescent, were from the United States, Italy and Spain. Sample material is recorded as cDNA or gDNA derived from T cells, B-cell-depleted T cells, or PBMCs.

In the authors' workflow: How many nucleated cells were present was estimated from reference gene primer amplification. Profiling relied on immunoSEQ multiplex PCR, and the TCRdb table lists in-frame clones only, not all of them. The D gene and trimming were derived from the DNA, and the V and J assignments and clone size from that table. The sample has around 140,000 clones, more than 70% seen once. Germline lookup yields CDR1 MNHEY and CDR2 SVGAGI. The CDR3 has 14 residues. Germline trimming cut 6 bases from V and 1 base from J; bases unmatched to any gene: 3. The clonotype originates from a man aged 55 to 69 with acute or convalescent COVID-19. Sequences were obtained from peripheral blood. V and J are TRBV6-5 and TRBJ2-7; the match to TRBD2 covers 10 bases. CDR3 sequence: CASSRTSGSYEQYF. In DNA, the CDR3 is TGTGCCAGCAGCCGGACTAGCGGTTCCTACGAGCAGTACTTC.